This TCR beta chain is drawn from a study of blood T cell repertoires in COVID-19. Background on the study: Sources were T cells, B-cell-depleted T cells, or PBMCs; the material itself was cDNA or gDNA.

The table came from immunoSEQ multiplex PCR; TCRdb's copy has only in-frame clones and leaves some out. The sample shows 85,000 to 130,000 clones, less than 90% of them seen only once. Germline CDR1 is SNHLY and CDR2 is FYNNEI. V shed 5 bases and J 5 bases; nucleotides not matched to a gene: 7. CDR3 size: 15 residues. This receptor was identified in a human donor in a cohort sampled during active COVID-19. The V call is TRBV2, the J call TRBJ2-5; the match to TRBD2 covers 11 bases. The material sequenced was peripheral blood. This CDR3 reads CASSILAGGGETQYF. The CDR3 nucleotides read TGTGCCAGCAGTATCCTAGCGGGAGGCGGGGAGACCCAGTACTTC.